One and the same sample provided the 29 T cell receptor beta chains below, sequenced in a study of tissue T cells after allogeneic stem cell transplantation. Measured with immunoSEQ multiplex PCR; TCRdb has only the in-frame clones, and not every one. Here the sample spans thousands of clones, roughly 79% being singletons. Here the sequenced sample was skin, taken at autopsy. These receptor sequences come from a male patient of 60 years or more with steroid-refractory graft-versus-host disease after an allogeneic stem cell transplant. These T cells may partly come from the graft donor.

This clone showed up just once. The V gene is TRBV2, the J gene TRBJ2-3, with 11 bases fitting TRBD2. The CDR3 sequence is 18 residues long. CDR1 is SNHLY, CDR2 FYNNEI, per germline. Trimming took 3 bases from V and 5 from J; bases not matched to a gene: 13. The CDR3 region is CASSDPGGSGGAIDTQYF. The CDR3, as DNA: TGTGCCAGCAGTGACCCTGGGGGTAGCGGGGGGGCTATAGATACGCAGTATTTT. Looking up the rest from reference TRBV2 and TRBJ2-3 gives the full variable domain: EPEVTQTPSHQVTQMGQEVILRCVPISNHLYFYWYRQILGQKVEFLVSFYNNEISEKSEIFDDQFSVERPDGSNFTLKIRSTKLEDSAMYFCASSDPGGSGGAIDTQYFGPGTRLTVL.

The CDR3 region has the DNA TGTGCCAGCAGCTCGGATAGCGGGGGTTTCACAGATACGCAGTATTTT. Translation: CASSSDSGGFTDTQYF. The rearrangement links TRBV7-2 to TRBJ2-3, with TRBD2 identical over 9 bases. J lost 2 bases, V lost 4 bases, and 7 bases had no gene match. The V gene's germline CDR1 is SGHTA and CDR2 FQGNSA. The CDR3 spans 16 residues. Full variable domain (missing parts from reference TRBV7-2 and TRBJ2-3): GAGVSQSPSNKVTEKGKDVELRCDPISGHTALYWYRQSLGQGLEFLIYFQGNSAPDKSGLPSDRFSAERTGGSVSTLTIQRTQQEDSAVYLCASSSDSGGFTDTQYFGPGTRLTVL.

J is TRBJ2-2 and V is TRBV28; D gene unclear. CDR3 size: 18 residues. V shed 4 bases and J shed 2 bases, with 20 bases lying between them. Per germline, CDR1 MDHEN and CDR2 SYDVKM. The CDR3 sequence: CASSSGPQGWVNTGELFF. The CDR3 DNA reads TGTGCCAGCAGTTCTGGCCCCCAAGGGTGGGTAAACACCGGGGAGCTGTTTTTT.

J is TRBJ2-3 and V is TRBV20-1; TRBD2 aligns across 11 bases. The ends lost 3 bases at V and 3 bases at J; junction bases unmatched: 11. The length of the CDR3 is 17 residues. CDR1 is DFQATT and CDR2 is SNEGSKA in the germline V gene (reference sequence). DNA for the CDR3: TGCAGTGCTAGTACACCTCTTAGCGGGGGGGCGACAGATACGCAGTATTTT. Amino acids: CSASTPLSGGATDTQYF.

The CDR3 here is CASSLERLGQNTGELFF. The DNA of the CDR3 is TGTGCCAGCAGCTTAGAAAGGCTAGGACAGAACACCGGGGAGCTGTTTTTT. This chain connects TRBV11-3 to TRBJ2-2; a possible D gene is TRBD1 (5 bases). CDR1 and CDR2 from the germline V gene are SGHNT and YENEEA. V gave up 0 bases and J gave up 1 base, with 12 bases separating them. The CDR3 length is 17 residues.

This chain joins TRBV7-2 and TRBJ1-5; D gene uncertain. The CDR3 runs to 15 residues. The germline V gene encodes CDR1 SGHTA and CDR2 FQGNSA. The germline V and J ends were trimmed by 2 bases and 2 bases, with 10 bases remaining between them. The DNA for the CDR3 is TGTGCCAGCAGCTTAAATGGTGGGGGCAATCAGCCCCAGCATTTT. Translating it yields CASSLNGGGNQPQHF.

This chain joins TRBV2 and TRBJ1-3, with D unclear. The V end was cut by 1 base, the J end by 4 bases, with 5 bases between. This CDR3 is built from 13 residues. Germline CDR1 reads SNHLY; CDR2 reads FYNNEI. The CDR3 reads CASSEEAGNTIYF. In DNA form, the CDR3 reads TGTGCCAGCAGTGAAGAGGCCGGAAACACCATATATTTT.

The genes are TRBV30 and TRBJ1-5; D gene ambiguous. Germline V lookup: CDR1 GTSNPN, CDR2 SVGIG (reference sequence). V dropped 6 bases and J dropped 7 bases, with 16 bases sitting between them. There are 13 residues in the CDR3. CDR3 amino acids: CACRTEENQPQHF. As DNA, the CDR3 is TGTGCCTGCCGGACGGAGGAAAACCAGCCCCAGCATTTT.

This chain joins TRBV6-2 or TRBV6-3 and TRBJ1-5; D may be TRBD1 (6 bases). The CDR3 totals 16 residues. CDR1 is MNHEY and CDR2 is SVGEGT in the germline V gene. V was cut by 2 bases and J by 2 bases, with 13 bases left in between. Here the CDR3 DNA reads TGTGCCAGCAGTTACGTCCCGGCAGGGGGCAATCAGCCCCAGCATTTT. Encoded protein: CASSYVPAGGNQPQHF.

The rearrangement joins TRBV30 to TRBJ1-2; the D gene is possibly TRBD1 (5 bases). The CDR3 contains 11 residues. Trimming removed 0 bases from V and 8 bases from J, with 7 bases in between. Per the germline V gene, CDR1 is GTSNPN and CDR2 is SVGIG (reference sequence). As DNA, the CDR3 is TGTGCCTGGAGTGTGGGGGTCGGCTACACCTTC. Protein: CAWSVGVGYTF.

By sample share, this clone is medium-sized. The chain carries TRBV5-5 and TRBJ1-5; D is perhaps TRBD1 (5 bases). Germline CDR1 SGHKS, CDR2 YYEKEE (reference sequence). The V gene lost 4 bases and the J gene lost 6 bases, with 20 bases spanning the gap. This CDR3 comprises 16 residues. CDR3 sequence (DNA): TGTGCCAGCAGCCAACGGGACTTCGAAGGTAGTCAGCCCCAGCATTTT. Translating it yields CASSQRDFEGSQPQHF. Full variable domain (rest looked up from reference TRBV5-5 and TRBJ1-5): DAGVTQSPTHLIKTRGQQVTLRCSPISGHKSVSWYQQVLGQGPQFIFQYYEKEERGRGNFPDRFSARQFPNYSSELNVNALLLGDSALYLCASSQRDFEGSQPQHFGDGTRLSIL.

The chain recombines TRBV6-5 with TRBJ2-5, with TRBD2 matching 8 bases. The CDR3 totals 12 residues. Looked up from germline, CDR1 is MNHEY and CDR2 is SVGAGI. The junction had 8 bases not matched to a gene; V was cut back by 10 bases and J by 7 bases. The CDR3, as DNA: TGTGCCACCGACCCCGGGGGGGGGACCCAGTACTTC. This translates into CATDPGGGTQYF.

The V and J genes are TRBV10-3 and TRBJ2-3; D is possibly TRBD2 (5 bases). Germline CDR1 reads ENHRY; CDR2 reads SYGVKD. V lost 4 bases, J lost 4 bases, and 9 bases lay in between. The CDR3 is made up of 13 amino acids. The CDR3 region has the DNA TGTGCCATCAGTGTTACGGGGTCAGATACGCAGTATTTT. This encodes CAISVTGSDTQYF.

This clone was picked up a small number of times. The chain carries TRBV5-1 and TRBJ1-1; unclear D gene. The length of the CDR3 is 13 residues. The germline V gene encodes CDR1 SGHRS and CDR2 YFSETQ. The V end lost 0 bases, the J end lost 7 bases, and 10 bases lay between the germline ends. CDR3 region: CASSLALGSEAFF. The CDR3 region has the DNA TGCGCCAGCAGCTTGGCCTTGGGAAGTGAAGCTTTCTTT.

Only one count was recorded for this clone. The chain couples TRBV11-3 to TRBJ1-1; TRBD1 is a possible D gene (5 bases). The germline V gene has CDR1 SGHNT and CDR2 YENEEA. The CDR3 consists of 12 residues. The CDR3 region is CASEGLGTEAFF. In nucleotides, the CDR3 is TGTGCGAGCGAGGGGTTGGGGACTGAAGCTTTCTTT.

This clone turned up a few times. V usage is TRBV7-2 and J usage is TRBJ1-2, with D possibly TRBD1 on 6 matching bases. V dropped 1 base and J dropped 7 bases, with 13 bases sitting between them. The germline CDR1 and CDR2 sequences are SGHTA and FQGNSA. The CDR3 spans 14 residues. CDR3 loop: CASSLDSGGAGYTF. The CDR3 coding sequence is TGTGCCAGCAGCTTAGATTCTGGGGGGGCTGGCTACACCTTC.

This clone was recorded only once. This chain uses TRBV4-3 with TRBJ1-1; 7 bases fit TRBD1. This CDR3 is 15 amino acids long. V lost 5 bases to trimming and J lost 0 bases; unmatched junction nucleotides: 6. The germline V gene encodes CDR1 LGHNA and CDR2 YSLEER. CDR3 protein: CASSERQGMNTEAFF. The CDR3 nucleotides read TGCGCCAGCAGCGAACGACAGGGCATGAACACTGAAGCTTTCTTT.

CDR3 loop: CASSFSGGTRDTQYF. CDR3 in DNA: TGTGCCAGCAGCTTCAGTGGAGGCACGCGGGATACGCAGTATTTT. The chain uses TRBV9 and TRBJ2-3, with D tentatively TRBD2 (5 bases). CDR1 is SGDLS and CDR2 is YYNGEE in the germline V gene. Trimming removed 4 bases from V and 6 bases from J, with 18 bases in between. This CDR3 has 15 amino acids.

The rearrangement links TRBV9 to TRBJ1-5; TRBD1 might be the D (5 bases). The CDR3 covers 15 residues. The V end lost 3 bases, the J end lost 0 bases, and 10 bases lay between the germline ends. Germline V gives CDR1 SGDLS, CDR2 YYNGEE. The CDR3, as DNA: TGTGCCAGCAGCGCCGGGACGGATAGCAATCAGCCCCAGCATTTT. Amino acids: CASSAGTDSNQPQHF.

This chain uses TRBV6-5 with TRBJ2-1, with D maybe TRBD2 (6 bases). Germline CDR1 MNHEY, CDR2 SVGAGI. Trimming stripped 7 bases from V and 6 bases from J, with 19 bases between. This CDR3 contains 15 residues. The CDR3 here is CASTELELATNEQFF. DNA for the CDR3: TGTGCCAGCACGGAACTAGAGCTAGCGACCAATGAGCAGTTCTTC.

The V and J genes are TRBV19 and TRBJ1-3; possibly TRBD1 for D (6 bases). Germline V gives CDR1 LNHDA, CDR2 SQIVND (reference sequence). The CDR3 consists of 15 residues. Trimming removed 3 bases at V and 8 bases at J, with 17 bases between. CDR3 coding DNA: TGTGCCAGTAGTATTAACGGCAGGGGAAGGGACACCATATATTTT. Its translation is CASSINGRGRDTIYF.

This chain joins TRBV15 and TRBJ1-1; no clear D gene. Trimming cost V 1 base and J 1 base, with 13 bases left between them. Germline V CDR1 and CDR2: LNHNV, YYDKDF (reference sequence). The CDR3 covers 16 residues. CDR3 DNA: TGTGCCACCAGCAGAGTAGGGTATACAGCGAACACTGAAGCTTTCTTT. Amino acid sequence: CATSRVGYTANTEAFF.

The V and J genes are TRBV6-2 or TRBV6-3 and TRBJ2-1; TRBD2 matches 10 bases. Germline assignment: CDR1 MNHEY and CDR2 SVGEGT. This CDR3 is built from 15 residues. V lost 6 bases to trimming and J lost 7 bases; unmatched junction nucleotides: 9. In DNA, the CDR3 is TGTGCCAGCAGCAAGCGGGGGGGCCGGAGAAATGAGCAGTTCTTC. Translated: CASSKRGGRRNEQFF.

The chain joins TRBV7-6 to TRBJ1-1; maybe TRBD1 (5 bases). V was trimmed by 2 bases and J by 0 bases, leaving 19 bases between them. Germline lookup yields CDR1 SGHVS and CDR2 FNYEAQ. The CDR3 loop spans 18 amino acids. CDR3 protein: CASSLIRAGEGMNTEAFF. CDR3 in DNA: TGTGCCAGCAGCTTAATTCGGGCGGGGGAAGGAATGAACACTGAAGCTTTCTTT.

The chain recombines TRBV7-8 with TRBJ2-7, with a weak D call TRBD2 (5 bases). V was pared by 5 bases and J by 2 bases, with 19 bases between. The CDR3 has 16 residues. The germline CDR1 and CDR2 sequences are SGHVS and FQNEAQ. The DNA for the CDR3 is TGTGCCAGCAGCAACTGGAAACTAATGGGAGCCTACGAGCAGTACTTC. Translated: CASSNWKLMGAYEQYF.

This clone is large by share. The rearrangement uses TRBV7-9 and TRBJ1-4; no clear D. The CDR3 extends over 15 amino acids. Germline V gene sequence: CDR1 SEHNR, CDR2 FQNEAQ (reference sequence). V shed 5 bases and J shed 6 bases, with 16 bases lying between them. The CDR3 region has the DNA TGTGCCAGCAGCACTACCTGGGTTGGGGATGAAAAACTGTTTTTT. Amino acid sequence: CASSTTWVGDEKLFF.

The chain combines TRBV2 with TRBJ2-1; D not resolved. CDR3 length equals 12 residues. The V end was cut by 3 bases, the J end by 9 bases, with 9 bases between. Germline-derived CDR1 and CDR2 are SNHLY and FYNNEI. For the CDR3, the DNA is TGTGCCAGCAGTGAGGTCTCTCTTGAGCAGTTCTTC. Amino acids: CASSEVSLEQFF.

This chain joins TRBV19 and TRBJ1-1; the match to TRBD1 covers 9 bases. The CDR3 runs 17 residues. Germline V gene data show CDR1 as LNHDA and CDR2 as SQIVND (reference sequence). V shed 1 base and J 2 bases; nucleotides not matched to a gene: 8. The CDR3 loop is CASSIAPLTGGNTEAFF. CDR3 sequence (DNA): TGTGCCAGTAGTATAGCCCCCCTGACAGGGGGTAACACTGAAGCTTTCTTT.

In nucleotides, the CDR3 is TGCGCCAGCAGCTTGGTACTAGAAGAGACCCAGTACTTC. This translates into CASSLVLEETQYF. The V and J genes are TRBV5-1 and TRBJ2-5, with D perhaps matching TRBD2 (5 bases). V was shortened by 0 bases and J by 3 bases, with 6 bases between the two germline ends. The CDR3 is 13 residues long. CDR1 is SGHRS, CDR2 YFSETQ, per germline.